The clone carrying this T cell receptor (beta chain) has a count of ten or more. This sample stems from a study of T cells in Graves' hyperthyroidism and ophthalmopathy. The germline V gene encodes CDR1 DFQATT and CDR2 SNEGSKA (reference sequence). The CDR3 is 14 residues long. J was trimmed by 8 bases and V by 2 bases; bases with no gene match: 11. The source material, RNA transcripts, was used to amplify TCR beta CDR3 regions. The primer set for the first-round RT-PCR of the TCR CDR3 was HTBI. TCRdb used MiXCR to reprocess the multiplex PCR reads, holding one entry per CDR3 protein. The table has around 340,000 distinct CDR3 sequences, 15% to 20% seen once.

Material for sequencing was blood. This sequence joins TRBV20-1 and TRBJ1-1, with TRBD1 matching over 7 bases. The sequence derives from a man under 40 with Graves' hyperthyroidism. As DNA, the CDR3 is TGCAGTGCTAGATCCCAGACAGGGTTGGAAGAAGCTTTCTTT. Its translation: CSARSQTGLEEAFF.